The clone carrying this T cell receptor (beta chain) was detected ten times or more. Its antigen is currently unknown. A library prepared for alpha chains yielded this beta chain as an off-target read; its size is of little meaning. This specimen comes from a study of spatial heterogeneity in lung cancer. Across the study: Sequence detection consistently recorded a greater number of beta-chain than alpha-chain sequences. TCR and UMI combinations that were unique each appeared, on average, more than ten times in raw reads.

General study findings and limits: One measure, the expanded intratumoral alpha and beta TCR count, tracked tumor mutation counts.

The library protocol tagged each TCR cDNA with a unique molecular identifier. TCRdb fed the 5' RACE reads into MiXCR, producing one record per CDR3 protein. Here the sample spans 18,000 or so distinct CDR3 sequences, 9.6% being singletons. Time point given: sample taken at primary tumor resection. Unsorted whole RNA from tumor, nontumor lung or frozen PBMC underwent sequencing. Germline V lookup: CDR1 SGHAT, CDR2 FQDESV (reference sequence). Trimming took off 2 bases at V and 0 bases at J, with 4 bases between the two ends. The CDR3 is made up of 14 amino acids. The chain couples TRBV11-1 to TRBJ2-2; no definite D call. This TCR was sampled from a female donor with early-stage non-small cell lung cancer. Sequenced here: lung tumor tissue, sampled at surgery. The CDR3 is CASSLRANTGELFF. DNA of the CDR3: TGTGCCAGCAGCTTACGGGCGAACACCGGGGAGCTGTTTTTT.